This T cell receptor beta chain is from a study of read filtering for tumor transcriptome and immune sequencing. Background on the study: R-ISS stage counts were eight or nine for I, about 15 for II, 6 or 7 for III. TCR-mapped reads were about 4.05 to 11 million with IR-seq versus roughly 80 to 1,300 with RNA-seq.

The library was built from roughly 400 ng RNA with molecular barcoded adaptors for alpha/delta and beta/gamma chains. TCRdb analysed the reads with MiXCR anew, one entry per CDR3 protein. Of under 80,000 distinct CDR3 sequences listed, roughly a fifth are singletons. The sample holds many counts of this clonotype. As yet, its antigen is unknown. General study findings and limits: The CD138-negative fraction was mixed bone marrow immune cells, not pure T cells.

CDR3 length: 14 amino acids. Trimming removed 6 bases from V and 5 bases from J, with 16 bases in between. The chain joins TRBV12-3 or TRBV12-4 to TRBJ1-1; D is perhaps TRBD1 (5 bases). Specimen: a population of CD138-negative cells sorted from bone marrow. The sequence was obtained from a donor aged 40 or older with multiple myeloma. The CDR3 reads CASRTGSRETEAFF. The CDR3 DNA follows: TGTGCCAGCAGAACGGGGAGCAGGGAAACTGAAGCTTTCTTT.